Here is one T cell receptor (beta chain) with its context. Its target is not known. The entry originates in a study of cytomegalovirus exposure and HLA in healthy donors. Whole-study findings and limits: In a later analysis, a genetic analysis reported fewer productive-TCR N-insertions in an Asian-associated ancestry cluster than the cohort average. Later analysis placed DRB1 highest and HLA-C lowest in TCR association rates, which differed by HLA locus.

Amplification used 60 Vbeta primers and 13 Jbeta primers. Per the authors' pipeline: The count from a later analysis was 79 million or so unique TCR beta chains, 9.5 million to 11 million of them shared. Data came from immunoSEQ multiplex PCR; TCRdb stores just in-frame clones and leaves some out. V and J calls plus clone size are reproduced from that table; the DNA served to infer D and trimming. The sample consists of around 230,000 clones, 85% of them appearing once. CDR1 is KGHSH and CDR2 is LQKENI in the germline V gene. The CDR3 runs 15 residues. The V gene lost 1 base and the J gene lost 9 bases, with 16 bases spanning the gap.

This clonotype was obtained from a girl aged 2 to 10 in good health and CMV-seronegative. Specimen: PBMCs. The gene calls are TRBV18 and TRBJ1-5; D may be TRBD1 (6 bases). Here the CDR3 reads CASSPQGEGGSPQHF. CDR3 coding DNA: TGTGCCAGCTCACCACAGGGGGAGGGTGGGTCGCCCCAGCATTTT.